This T cell receptor (beta chain) was retrieved from a study of cytomegalovirus exposure and HLA in healthy donors. Points from the study as a whole: When analyzed later, a missense DCLRE1C variant was found to be linked to TCR beta V- and J-gene trimming. Per published reports, the classifier diagnosed cytomegalovirus status with high specificity and sensitivity. Sequencing likely generated an artifact that appeared as a cluster of highly shared sequence variants.

In the PCR, 60 Vbeta and 13 Jbeta primers were used. Authors' analysis steps: In a later analysis, roughly 10 million of 65 million to 90 million unique beta chains occurred in at least two donors. Data came from immunoSEQ multiplex PCR; TCRdb stores just in-frame clones and leaves some out. V, J and clone size were drawn from that table, and D and trimming were deduced from the DNA. The sample lists 150,000 to 200,000 clones; 65% to 85% were seen once. Concerning this clone itself: Its antigen remains unidentified.

Germline CDR1 reads MDHEN; CDR2 reads SYDVKM. This CDR3 has 16 residues. The ends lost 5 bases at V and 5 bases at J; junction bases unmatched: 11. This TCR was recovered from a man between 60 and 70 years old in good health and CMV-seronegative. Sequenced material: PBMCs. This chain connects TRBV28 to TRBJ1-5, with TRBD1 identical over 8 bases. CDR3 DNA: TGTGCCAGCAGTGGCCAGGGGGCACGTTGGGATCAGCCCCAGCATTTT. It codes for CASSGQGARWDQPQHF.